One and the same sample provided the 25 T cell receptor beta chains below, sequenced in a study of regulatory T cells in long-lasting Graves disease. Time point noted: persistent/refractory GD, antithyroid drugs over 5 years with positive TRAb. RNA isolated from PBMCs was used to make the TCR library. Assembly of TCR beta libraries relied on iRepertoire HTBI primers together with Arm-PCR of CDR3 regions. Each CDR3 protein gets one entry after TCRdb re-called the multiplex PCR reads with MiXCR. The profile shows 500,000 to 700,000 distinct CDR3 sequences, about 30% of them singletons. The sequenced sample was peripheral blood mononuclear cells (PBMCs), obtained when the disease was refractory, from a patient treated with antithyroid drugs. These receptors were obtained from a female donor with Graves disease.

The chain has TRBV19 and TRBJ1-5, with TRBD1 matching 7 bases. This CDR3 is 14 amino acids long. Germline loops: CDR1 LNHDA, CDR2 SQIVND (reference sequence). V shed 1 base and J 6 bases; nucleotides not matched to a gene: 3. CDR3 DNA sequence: TGTGCCAGTAGTATAGGACAGGGAGCTCAGCCCCAGCATTTT. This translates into CASSIGQGAQPQHF.

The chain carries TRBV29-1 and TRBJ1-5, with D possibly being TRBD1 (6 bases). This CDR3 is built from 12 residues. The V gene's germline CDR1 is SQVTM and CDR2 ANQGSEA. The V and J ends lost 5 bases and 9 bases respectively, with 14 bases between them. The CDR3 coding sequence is TGCAGCGTTAGGACAGCCGACGGGCCCCAGCATTTT. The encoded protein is CSVRTADGPQHF.

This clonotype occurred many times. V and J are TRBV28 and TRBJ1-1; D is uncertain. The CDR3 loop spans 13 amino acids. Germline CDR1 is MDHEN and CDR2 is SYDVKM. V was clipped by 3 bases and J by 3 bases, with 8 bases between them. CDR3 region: CASSLKVDTEAFF. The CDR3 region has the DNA TGTGCCAGCAGTTTGAAGGTGGACACTGAAGCTTTCTTT.

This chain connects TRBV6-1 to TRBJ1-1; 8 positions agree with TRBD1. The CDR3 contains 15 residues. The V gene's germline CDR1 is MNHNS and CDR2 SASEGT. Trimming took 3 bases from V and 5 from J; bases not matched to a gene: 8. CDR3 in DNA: TGTGCCAGCAGTGACAGGGGGCTTGCGGGAACTGAAGCTTTCTTT. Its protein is CASSDRGLAGTEAFF.

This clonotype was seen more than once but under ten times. The DNA for the CDR3 is TGTGCTAGTGGTTTGGTACTAGGTAGGGATCATGTTACAGACTATGGCTACACCTTC. Amino acid sequence: CASGLVLGRDHVTDYGYTF. The rearrangement links TRBV12-5 to TRBJ1-2, with no clear D. Trimming stripped 0 bases from V and 3 bases from J, with 23 bases between. Germline V gives CDR1 LGHNT, CDR2 FRNRAP. The CDR3 covers 19 residues.

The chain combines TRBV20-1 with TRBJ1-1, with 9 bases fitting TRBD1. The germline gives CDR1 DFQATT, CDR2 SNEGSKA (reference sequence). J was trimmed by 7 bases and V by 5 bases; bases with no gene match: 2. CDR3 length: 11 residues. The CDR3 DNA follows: TGCAGTGCTCGGACAGGGGATGAAGCTTTCTTT. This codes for CSARTGDEAFF.

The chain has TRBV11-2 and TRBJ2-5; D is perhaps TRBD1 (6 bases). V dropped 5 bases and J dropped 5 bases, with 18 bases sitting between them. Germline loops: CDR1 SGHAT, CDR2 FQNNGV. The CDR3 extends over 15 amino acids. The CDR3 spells CASSLGQGEAETQYF. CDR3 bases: TGTGCCAGCAGCCTGGGACAAGGGGAAGCGGAGACCCAGTACTTC.

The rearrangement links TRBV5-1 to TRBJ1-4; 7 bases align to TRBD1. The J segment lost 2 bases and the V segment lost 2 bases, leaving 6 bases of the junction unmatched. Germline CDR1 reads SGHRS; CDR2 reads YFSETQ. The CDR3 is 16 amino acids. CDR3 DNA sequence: TGCGCCAGCAGCTTCACCCCACAGGGGACTAATGAAAAACTGTTTTTT. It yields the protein CASSFTPQGTNEKLFF.

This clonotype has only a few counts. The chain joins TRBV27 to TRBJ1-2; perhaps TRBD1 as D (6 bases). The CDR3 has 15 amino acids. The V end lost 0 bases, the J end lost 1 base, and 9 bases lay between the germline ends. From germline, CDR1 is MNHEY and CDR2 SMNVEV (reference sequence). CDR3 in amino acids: CASSLSGGVNYGYTF. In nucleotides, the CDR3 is TGTGCCAGCAGTTTATCAGGGGGTGTTAACTATGGCTACACCTTC.

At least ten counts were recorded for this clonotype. DNA for the CDR3: TGTGCCAGCAGTGAAAGGGAGCACTATGGCTACACCTTC. It encodes CASSEREHYGYTF. The chain combines TRBV6-1 with TRBJ1-2; D is unclear. Germline CDR1 and CDR2: MNHNS and SASEGT. V was trimmed by 2 bases and J by 3 bases, leaving 7 bases between them. CDR3 length equals 13 residues.

The CDR3 nucleotides read TGTGCCAGCAGTCCCCTCAGGCTGGGGAGCTCCTACAATGAGCAGTTCTTC. Protein: CASSPLRLGSSYNEQFF. The gene calls are TRBV11-2 and TRBJ2-1; D perhaps matches TRBD2 (5 bases). The CDR3 consists of 17 residues. Germline V gene data show CDR1 as SGHAT and CDR2 as FQNNGV. The ends were cut back, 6 bases at V and 0 bases at J, with 18 bases in the middle.

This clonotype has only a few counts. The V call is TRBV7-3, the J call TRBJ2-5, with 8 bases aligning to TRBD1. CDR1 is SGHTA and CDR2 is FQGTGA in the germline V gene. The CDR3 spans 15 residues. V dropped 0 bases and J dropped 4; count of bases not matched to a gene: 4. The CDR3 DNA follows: TGTGCCAGCAGCTTAACCTCTGACAGGGGAGAGACCCAGTACTTC. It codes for CASSLTSDRGETQYF.

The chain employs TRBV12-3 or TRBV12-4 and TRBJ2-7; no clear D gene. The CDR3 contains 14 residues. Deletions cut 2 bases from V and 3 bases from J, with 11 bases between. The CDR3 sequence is CASSLLLRNYEQYF. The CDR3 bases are TGTGCCAGCAGTTTACTCCTGAGGAACTACGAGCAGTACTTC.

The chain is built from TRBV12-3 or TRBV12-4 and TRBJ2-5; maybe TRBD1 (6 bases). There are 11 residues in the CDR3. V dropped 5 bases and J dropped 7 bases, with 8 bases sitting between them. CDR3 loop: CASSTGWTQYF. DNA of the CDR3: TGTGCCAGCAGTACAGGGTGGACCCAGTACTTC.

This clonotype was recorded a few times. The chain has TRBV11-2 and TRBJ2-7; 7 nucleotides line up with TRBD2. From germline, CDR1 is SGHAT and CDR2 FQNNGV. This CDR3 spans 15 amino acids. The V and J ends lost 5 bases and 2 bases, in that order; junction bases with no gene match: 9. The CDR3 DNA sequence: TGTGCCAGCAGCCCCCGGGGCGGGGGACCCTACGAGCAGTACTTC. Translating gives CASSPRGGGPYEQYF. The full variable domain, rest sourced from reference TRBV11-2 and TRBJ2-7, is EAGVAQSPRYKIIEKRQSVAFWCNPISGHATLYWYQQILGQGPKLLIQFQNNGVVDDSQLPKDRFSAERLKGVDSTLKIQPAKLEDSAVYLCASSPRGGGPYEQYFGPGTRLTVT.

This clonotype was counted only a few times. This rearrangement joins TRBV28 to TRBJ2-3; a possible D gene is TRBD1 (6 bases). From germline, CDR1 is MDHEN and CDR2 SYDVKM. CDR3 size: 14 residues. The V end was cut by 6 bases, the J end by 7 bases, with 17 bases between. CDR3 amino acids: CASRHDIQGNTQYF. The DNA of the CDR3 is TGTGCCAGCAGACACGACATCCAGGGGAATACGCAGTATTTT. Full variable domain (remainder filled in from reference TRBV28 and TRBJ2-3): DVKVTQSSRYLVKRTGEKVFLECVQDMDHENMFWYRQDPGLGLRLIYFSYDVKMKEKGDIPEGYSVSREKKERFSLILESASTNQTSMYLCASRHDIQGNTQYFGPGTRLTVL.

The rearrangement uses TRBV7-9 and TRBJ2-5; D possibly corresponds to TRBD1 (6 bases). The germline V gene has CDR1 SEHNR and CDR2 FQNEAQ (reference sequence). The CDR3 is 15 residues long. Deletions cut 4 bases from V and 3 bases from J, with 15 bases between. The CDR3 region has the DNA TGTGCCAGCAGCTCCCTAGGAGAGGGGGAAGAGACCCAGTACTTC. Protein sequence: CASSSLGEGEETQYF.

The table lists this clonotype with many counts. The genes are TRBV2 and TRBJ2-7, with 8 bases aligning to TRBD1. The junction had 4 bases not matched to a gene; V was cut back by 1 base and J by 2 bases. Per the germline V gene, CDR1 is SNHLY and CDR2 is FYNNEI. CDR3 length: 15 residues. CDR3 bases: TGTGCCAGCAGTGAAGGCAGGGGGCAACCCTACGAGCAGTACTTC. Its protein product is CASSEGRGQPYEQYF.

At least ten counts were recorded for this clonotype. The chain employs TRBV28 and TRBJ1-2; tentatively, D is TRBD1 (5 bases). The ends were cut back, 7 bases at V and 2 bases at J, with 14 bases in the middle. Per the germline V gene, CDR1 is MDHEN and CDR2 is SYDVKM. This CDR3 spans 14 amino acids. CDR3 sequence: CASIHIGANYGYTF. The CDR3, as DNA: TGTGCCAGCATCCACATTGGGGCGAACTATGGCTACACCTTC.

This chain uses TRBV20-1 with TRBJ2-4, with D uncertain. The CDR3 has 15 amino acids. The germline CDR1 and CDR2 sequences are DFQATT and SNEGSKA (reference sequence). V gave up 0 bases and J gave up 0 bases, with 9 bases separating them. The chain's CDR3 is CSARDLRVAKNIQYF. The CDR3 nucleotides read TGCAGTGCTAGAGATCTGCGCGTAGCCAAAAACATTCAGTACTTC.

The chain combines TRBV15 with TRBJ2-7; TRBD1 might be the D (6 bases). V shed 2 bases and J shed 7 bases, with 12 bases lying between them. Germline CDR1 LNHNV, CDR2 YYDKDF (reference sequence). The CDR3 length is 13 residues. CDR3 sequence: CATSRQRTVEQYF. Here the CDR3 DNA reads TGTGCCACCAGCAGACAAAGGACAGTTGAGCAGTACTTC.

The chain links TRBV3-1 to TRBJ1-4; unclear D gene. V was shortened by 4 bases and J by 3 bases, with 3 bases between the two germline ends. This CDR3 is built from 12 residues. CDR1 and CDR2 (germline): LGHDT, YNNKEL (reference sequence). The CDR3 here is CASSLPNEKLFF. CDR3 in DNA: TGTGCCAGCAGCCTCCCTAATGAAAAACTGTTTTTT.

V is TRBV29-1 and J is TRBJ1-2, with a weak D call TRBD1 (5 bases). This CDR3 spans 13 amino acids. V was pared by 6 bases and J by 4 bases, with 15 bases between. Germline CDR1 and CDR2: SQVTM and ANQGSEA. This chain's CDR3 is CSVGNGTTYGYTF. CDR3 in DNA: TGCAGCGTCGGAAACGGGACTACCTATGGCTACACCTTC.

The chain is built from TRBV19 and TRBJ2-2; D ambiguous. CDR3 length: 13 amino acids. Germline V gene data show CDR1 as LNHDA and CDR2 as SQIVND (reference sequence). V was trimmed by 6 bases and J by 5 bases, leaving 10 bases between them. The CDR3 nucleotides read TGTGCCAGTAGATACGGCCTGACCGGGGAGCTGTTTTTT. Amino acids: CASRYGLTGELFF.

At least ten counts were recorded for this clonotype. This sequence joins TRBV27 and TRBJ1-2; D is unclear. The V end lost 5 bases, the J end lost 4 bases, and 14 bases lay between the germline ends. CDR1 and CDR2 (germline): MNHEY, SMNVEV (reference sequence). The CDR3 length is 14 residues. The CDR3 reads CASSPATRGYGYTF. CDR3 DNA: TGTGCCAGCAGTCCCGCTACCCGGGGCTATGGCTACACCTTC.